These 16 T cell receptor beta chains were sequenced from one sample in a study of T cell responses to AZD1222 COVID-19 vaccine (dated by TCRdb to the early 2020s). The label giving this sample's time point can be read as: baseline before first vaccination. Libraries were made using the immunoSEQ multiplex PCR assay. Not all clones reach the TCRdb copy of this immuneACCESS table, which keeps in-frame sequences only. Checked studies attribute under half of the gap to unresolved V genes and leave the rest unexplained. The sample table records under 300,000 clones; more than 80% of these occur just once. The biggest ten clones account for 0.5% to 0.65% of the sample. Sequencing used peripheral blood, obtained on day 0 of AZD1222 vaccination. The receptors stem from an adult in good health.

The genes are TRBV20-1 and TRBJ1-5; D is perhaps TRBD1 (5 bases). The CDR3 runs 16 residues. Between the trimmed V and J ends, which lost 3 bases and 4 bases, there was a span of 19 bases. CDR1 is DFQATT and CDR2 is SNEGSKA in the germline V gene (reference sequence). Written as DNA, the CDR3 is TGCAGTGCTAGTTCGCAGGGTAGAGCAAGGAATCAGCCCCAGCATTTT. This translates into CSASSQGRARNQPQHF.

V and J are TRBV7-8 and TRBJ2-1; 8 bases line up with TRBD2. This CDR3 spans 15 amino acids. CDR1 is SGHVS and CDR2 is FQNEAQ in the germline V gene. J lost 1 base, V lost 7 bases, and 6 bases had no gene match. The CDR3 DNA reads TGTGCCAGCACCAGAGCGGGGGCTTCCTACAATGAGCAGTTCTTC. It is translated as CASTRAGASYNEQFF.

This sequence joins TRBV6-2 or TRBV6-3 and TRBJ1-2, with 7 bases fitting TRBD1. Per germline, CDR1 MNHEY and CDR2 SVGEGT. Trimming removed 7 bases from V and 8 bases from J; junction bases left unmatched: 10. This CDR3 has 13 residues. Written as DNA, the CDR3 is TGTGCCAGCACCCCGCGGACAGGTGAAGGCTACACCTTC. Its protein product is CASTPRTGEGYTF.

This sequence joins TRBV5-4 and TRBJ2-1; no clear D. Germline V gene data show CDR1 as SGHNT and CDR2 as YYREEE (reference sequence). This CDR3 has 15 residues. Between the trimmed V and J ends, which lost 2 bases and 0 bases, there was a span of 9 bases. Written as DNA, the CDR3 is TGTGCCAGCAGCTTCCGGGCCAGCTCCTACAATGAGCAGTTCTTC. This sequence encodes CASSFRASSYNEQFF.

The chain employs TRBV2 and TRBJ1-4; 8 positions agree with TRBD1. The germline V gene has CDR1 SNHLY and CDR2 FYNNEI. V lost 6 bases, J lost 3 bases, and 3 bases stayed unmatched. The CDR3 is made up of 14 amino acids. CDR3 bases: TGTGCCAGCAGGGGGACAGGAGCTAATGAAAAACTGTTTTTT. It specifies CASRGTGANEKLFF.

The chain recombines TRBV3-1 (or the pseudogene TRBV3-2) with TRBJ1-1; TRBD1 matches 10 bases. In germline, CDR1 is LGHDT, CDR2 YNNKEL (reference sequence). V shed 1 base, J shed 1 base, and the junction held 3 bases outside the gene matches. The CDR3 runs to 16 residues. DNA for the CDR3: TGTGCCAGCAGCCAAGGGACAGGGGGGTGGAACACTGAAGCTTTCTTT. This encodes CASSQGTGGWNTEAFF.

The chain joins TRBV11-2 to TRBJ2-7; D might be TRBD1 (7 bases). V gave up 5 bases and J gave up 4 bases, with 24 bases separating them. From germline, CDR1 is SGHAT and CDR2 FQNNGV. This CDR3 contains 17 residues. CDR3 DNA: TGTGCCAGCAGCCCCCTAAGGACAGGCCCCCGGGGGTACGAGCAGTACTTC. It specifies CASSPLRTGPRGYEQYF.

J is TRBJ1-5 and V is TRBV28; the match to TRBD1 covers 7 bases. The germline gives CDR1 MDHEN, CDR2 SYDVKM. The length of the CDR3 is 16 residues. Losses at the gene ends were 5 bases for V and 0 bases for J; bases not matched to a gene: 7. Here the CDR3 reads CASSRRTGLSNQPQHF. The CDR3 nucleotides read TGTGCCAGCAGTCGGAGGACAGGTCTTAGCAATCAGCCCCAGCATTTT.

This chain joins TRBV7-2 and TRBJ1-4; 8 nucleotides align to TRBD1. The V segment lost 4 bases and the J segment 4 bases; nucleotides outside the gene matches: 5. Germline V gene lookup returns CDR1 SGHTA and CDR2 FQGNSA. The CDR3 has 15 residues. This chain's CDR3 is CASSSGGLDNEKLFF. The CDR3 DNA sequence: TGTGCCAGCAGCTCAGGGGGCCTGGATAATGAAAAACTGTTTTTT. Looking up the rest from reference TRBV7-2 and TRBJ1-4 gives the full variable domain: GAGVSQSPSNKVTEKGKDVELRCDPISGHTALYWYRQSLGQGLEFLIYFQGNSAPDKSGLPSDRFSAERTGGSVSTLTIQRTQQEDSAVYLCASSSGGLDNEKLFFGSGTQLSVL.

The V and J genes are TRBV6-5 and TRBJ1-1; D ambiguous. CDR1 is MNHEY, CDR2 SVGAGI, per germline. This CDR3 comprises 14 residues. The ends were cut back, 6 bases at V and 0 bases at J, with 11 bases in the middle. The CDR3 loop reads CASRKFSMNTEAFF. The DNA for the CDR3 is TGTGCCAGCAGGAAATTTTCTATGAACACTGAAGCTTTCTTT.

The chain has TRBV2 and TRBJ1-3; D is unclear. The CDR3 is 15 amino acids. Trimming took off 8 bases at V and 4 bases at J, with 18 bases between the two ends. CDR1 and CDR2 (germline): SNHLY, FYNNEI. The CDR3 bases are TGTGCCAGCCGTTGGGCAGGTTCGGGCGGAAACACCATATATTTT. This encodes CASRWAGSGGNTIYF.

The chain employs TRBV5-1 and TRBJ1-6; D uncertain. Germline V gives CDR1 SGHRS, CDR2 YFSETQ. The V end was cut by 0 bases, the J end by 10 bases, with 14 bases between. This CDR3 has 15 residues. CDR3 region: CASSLEKQNNSPLHF. The DNA of the CDR3 is TGCGCCAGCAGCTTGGAAAAACAGAACAACTCACCCCTCCACTTT.

The chain couples TRBV3-1 (or the pseudogene TRBV3-2) to TRBJ2-5; 8 bases fit TRBD1. This CDR3 contains 15 residues. Germline CDR1 is LGHDT and CDR2 is YNNKEL (reference sequence). The ends lost 1 base at V and 7 bases at J; junction bases unmatched: 8. The CDR3 spells CASSQGRQGFGTQYF. The DNA for the CDR3 is TGTGCCAGCAGCCAAGGGAGACAGGGGTTTGGGACCCAGTACTTC.

The V call is TRBV29-1, the J call TRBJ2-5; TRBD2 might be the D (6 bases). With 7 bases removed from V and 5 bases from J, the gap between germline ends came to 14 bases. From germline, CDR1 is SQVTM and CDR2 ANQGSEA. This CDR3 contains 12 residues. The CDR3 DNA reads as TGCAGCGCTGTAGCGGACCGGGAGACCCAGTACTTC. It is translated as CSAVADRETQYF. The entire variable domain, with the rest obtained from reference TRBV29-1 and TRBJ2-5, is as follows: SAVISQKPSRDICQRGTSLTIQCQVDSQVTMMFWYRQQPGQSLTLIATANQGSEATYESGFVIDKFPISRPNLTFSTLTVSNMSPEDSSIYLCSAVADRETQYFGPGTRLLVL.

The chain is built from TRBV7-8 and TRBJ2-7; 10 nucleotides match TRBD1. The germline CDR1 and CDR2 sequences are SGHVS and FQNEAQ. This CDR3 contains 17 residues. The junction had 14 bases not matched to a gene; V was cut back by 5 bases and J by 4 bases. The CDR3, as DNA: TGTGCCAGCAGCGCCGGGACAGGGGCCAACGGGTTATACGAGCAGTACTTC. The encoded protein is CASSAGTGANGLYEQYF.

J is TRBJ2-7 and V is TRBV5-1; D gene unclear. CDR3 length equals 15 residues. Trimming took off 2 bases at V and 0 bases at J, with 12 bases between the two ends. Germline V lookup: CDR1 SGHRS, CDR2 YFSETQ. CDR3 DNA sequence: TGCGCCAGCAGCTTTACCAGATCGAGCTCCTACGAGCAGTACTTC. As protein: CASSFTRSSSYEQYF.